This T cell receptor beta chain was retrieved from a study of T cell responses to AZD1222 COVID-19 vaccine. The assay was immunoSEQ multiplex PCR, and TCRdb's table has in-frame clones only and misses some. The profile shows around 88,000 clones, 86% of them singletons. This clone was observed at least ten times. The sequence was obtained from an adult in good health. The sample here was peripheral blood, taken on day 0 of AZD1222 vaccination.

This chain's CDR3 is CASSLGQSVYGYTF. The CDR3 DNA sequence: TGTGCCAGCAGCTTAGGGCAGTCGGTCTATGGCTACACCTTC. The rearrangement joins TRBV7-2 to TRBJ1-2; D unclear. The length of the CDR3 is 14 residues. V shed 1 base and J shed 4 bases, with 10 bases lying between them. Germline values: CDR1 SGHTA, CDR2 FQGNSA.